The clone carrying this TCR beta chain was seen a few times. Antigen unknown. The V and J ends lost 5 bases and 3 bases respectively, with 8 bases between them. This CDR3 is 11 amino acids long. Germline V gene sequence: CDR1 SQVTM, CDR2 ANQGSEA. This entry belongs to a study of identical twins. Whole-study findings and limits: Twins shared out-of-frame alpha sequences with excess low generation probability.

TCRdb fed the 5' RACE reads into MiXCR, producing one record per CDR3 protein. The table records about 520,000 distinct CDR3 sequences, 22% of them present only once. The sample also formed part of further work on T cells expressing NK-cell markers. That work adds: Sorted T-cell subsets CD3+CD56+NKG2C+, CD3+CD56+NKG2C- and CD3+CD56-NKG2C+ were TCR beta-sequenced.

The sequence was collected from a woman under 30 in good health. Sequenced: CD4+ T cells sorted from blood. The chain is built from TRBV29-1 and TRBJ2-7; D might be TRBD1 (6 bases). The CDR3 reads CSVQGFYEQYF. For the CDR3, the DNA is TGCAGCGTTCAGGGGTTCTACGAGCAGTACTTC.